This T cell receptor (beta chain) was obtained from a study of blood T cell repertoires in COVID-19. Across the study: PBMCs, B-cell-depleted T cells, or T cells provided the cDNA or gDNA that made up the material.

Membership in each cohort depended on participant-reported clinical history. As originally analysed: Quantification of nucleated cells was approximated via reference gene primer amplification. Sequencing used immunoSEQ multiplex PCR; TCRdb keeps in-frame clones, though not all of them. V and J calls and clone size follow that table, whereas D and trimming were derived from the DNA. The sample yields some 250,000 clones, about nine tenths seen once. The CDR3 extends over 16 amino acids. Germline assignment: CDR1 SGHTA and CDR2 FQGTGA. V gave up 2 bases and J gave up 5 bases; unmatched junction bases: 11.

The sequence was obtained from a man in his late teens or twenties who had recovered from COVID-19. The gene calls are TRBV7-3 and TRBJ2-5; the match to TRBD2 covers 7 bases. The sequencing input was PBMCs or T cells enriched from blood (not recorded which). The CDR3 nucleotides read TGTGCCAGCAGCTTATCCCCTAGCGGAGGGCAGGAGACCCAGTACTTC. Amino acids: CASSLSPSGGQETQYF.